Shown below are 24 T cell receptor beta chains from a single sample sequenced in a study of cytomegalovirus exposure and HLA in healthy donors (dated by TCRdb to about 2017). Receptor libraries were prepared by the immunoSEQ multiplex PCR assay. For the multiplex PCR, a mixture combining 60 forward primers for TCR Vbeta segments and 13 reverse primers for TCR Jbeta segments was used. As stored in TCRdb, this immuneACCESS dataset retains in-frame rearrangements with V and J assigned. A fraction of the clones does not appear; measured against another copy, unresolved V genes explain less than half of the discrepancy, and the remainder lacks a known reason. Present in this sample are approximately 170,000 clones, around 68% of which were seen just once. The ten largest account for around 1.5% of the sample. The sample comprised PBMCs. The source is a girl aged 5 to 17 in good health and CMV-seronegative.

This chain joins TRBV7-6 and TRBJ1-6; D remains unclear. The V end lost 6 bases, the J end lost 10 bases, and 16 bases lay between the germline ends. The CDR3 has 14 residues. Germline loops: CDR1 SGHVS, CDR2 FNYEAQ. The CDR3, as DNA: TGTGCCAGCAGTCGTCGGGAGACGGGGTCACCCCTCCACTTT. Encoded protein: CASSRRETGSPLHF.

This sequence joins TRBV10-2 and TRBJ1-1, with D possibly TRBD1 on 6 matching bases. Trimming left V 7 bases short and J 8 bases short, with 20 bases between. The CDR3 is 14 amino acids. The V gene's germline CDR1 is WSHSY and CDR2 SAAADI. Here the CDR3 DNA reads TGCGCCAGCACGGCCCCGGGTGACGGGACAGAAGCTTTCTTT. Encoded protein: CASTAPGDGTEAFF.

The J gene is TRBJ1-1, the V gene TRBV27; TRBD1 agrees at 8 bases. CDR1 is MNHEY, CDR2 SMNVEV, per germline (reference sequence). This CDR3 is 14 amino acids long. V shed 6 bases, J shed 3 bases, and the junction held 6 bases outside the gene matches. The DNA for the CDR3 is TGTGCCAGCAGGAAAGGGGGACAGGACACTGAAGCTTTCTTT. Protein sequence: CASRKGGQDTEAFF.

In this sample, this clone turned up once. The chain employs TRBV7-2 and TRBJ2-7; TRBD2 matches 8 bases. V was clipped by 6 bases and J by 0 bases; unmatched bases: 7. Germline values: CDR1 SGHTA, CDR2 FQGNSA. The CDR3 totals 15 residues. CDR3: CASRMTSASSYEQYF. CDR3 in DNA: TGTGCCAGCAGGATGACTAGCGCGAGCTCCTACGAGCAGTACTTC. Full variable domain (missing parts from reference TRBV7-2 and TRBJ2-7): GAGVSQSPSNKVTEKGKDVELRCDPISGHTALYWYRQSLGQGLEFLIYFQGNSAPDKSGLPSDRFSAERTGGSVSTLTIQRTQQEDSAVYLCASRMTSASSYEQYFGPGTRLTVT.

The V gene is TRBV5-1, the J gene TRBJ2-7, with D perhaps matching TRBD2 (6 bases). The germline V gene has CDR1 SGHRS and CDR2 YFSETQ. The CDR3 sequence is 14 residues long. V lost 0 bases and J lost 1, with 8 bases in between. The CDR3 DNA follows: TGCGCCAGCAGCTTGGGGGGGGATTCCTACGAGCAGTACTTC. This translates into CASSLGGDSYEQYF.

The V gene is TRBV12-5, the J gene TRBJ2-7; D not certain. The germline V gene has CDR1 LGHNT and CDR2 FRNRAP. V was clipped by 0 bases and J by 0 bases, with 6 bases between them. This CDR3 spans 14 amino acids. The CDR3 DNA reads as TGTGCTAGTGGTTTGGTCGCAGGCTCCTACGAGCAGTACTTC. This encodes CASGLVAGSYEQYF.

J is TRBJ1-5 and V is TRBV19; TRBD1 aligns across 7 bases. Germline CDR1 and CDR2: LNHDA and SQIVND (reference sequence). Trimming took 4 bases from V and 3 from J; bases not matched to a gene: 6. The CDR3 sequence is 15 residues long. CDR3 in amino acids: CASSSAGGNNQPQHF. The CDR3 nucleotides read TGTGCCAGTAGTAGTGCAGGGGGGAACAATCAGCCCCAGCATTTT.

V usage is TRBV19 and J usage is TRBJ1-1; TRBD1 is a possible D gene (5 bases). This CDR3 has 15 amino acids. Trimming took 5 bases from V and 1 from J, leaving 14 bases between them. CDR1 LNHDA and CDR2 SQIVND come from the germline V gene (reference sequence). The CDR3 DNA reads TGTGCCAGTAGTTGGGGCACGGGAGGGAACACTGAAGCTTTCTTT. Residues: CASSWGTGGNTEAFF. The full variable domain, rest sourced from reference TRBV19 and TRBJ1-1, is DGGITQSPKYLFRKEGQNVTLSCEQNLNHDAMYWYRQDPGQGLRLIYYSQIVNDFQKGDIAEGYSVSREKKESFPLTVTSAQKNPTAFYLCASSWGTGGNTEAFFGQGTRLTVV.

The chain carries TRBV29-1 and TRBJ1-2, with a weak D call TRBD1 (6 bases). The length of the CDR3 is 14 residues. Germline assignment: CDR1 SQVTM and CDR2 ANQGSEA. With 6 bases removed from V and 4 bases from J, the gap between germline ends came to 18 bases. DNA of the CDR3: TGCAGCGTCCTTCGGGGGGGGCTTGGCTATGGCTACACCTTC. Translation gives CSVLRGGLGYGYTF.

This clone came up a few times. The rearrangement uses TRBV9 and TRBJ2-1, with D possibly TRBD2 on 6 matching bases. This CDR3 comprises 16 residues. Trimming took off 3 bases at V and 0 bases at J, with 13 bases between the two ends. Per the germline V gene, CDR1 is SGDLS and CDR2 is YYNGEE. The CDR3 sequence is CASSGGTPSSYNEQFF. CDR3 nucleotide sequence: TGTGCCAGCAGCGGCGGGACTCCGAGCTCCTACAATGAGCAGTTCTTC.

The rearrangement links TRBV14 to TRBJ2-7, with D hard to call. There are 12 residues in the CDR3. V was clipped by 3 bases and J by 3 bases, with 6 bases between them. The V gene's germline CDR1 is SGHDN and CDR2 FVKESK. The CDR3 nucleotides are TGTGCCAGCAGCCATTCCGGCTACGAGCAGTACTTC. As protein: CASSHSGYEQYF.

The chain links TRBV27 to TRBJ1-2, with 8 bases aligning to TRBD1. V lost 5 bases and J lost 4; bases outside the gene matches: 6. The CDR3 runs 14 residues. Germline lookup yields CDR1 MNHEY and CDR2 SMNVEV (reference sequence). CDR3 loop: CASSLGQGGYGYTF. CDR3 DNA: TGTGCCAGCAGTCTAGGACAGGGAGGCTATGGCTACACCTTC.

This clone was counted a few times. This chain uses TRBV2 with TRBJ2-2; D may be TRBD1 (6 bases). Trimming removed 3 bases from V and 7 bases from J, with 15 bases in between. The CDR3 is made up of 15 amino acids. CDR1 SNHLY and CDR2 FYNNEI come from the germline V gene. CDR3 loop: CASSEASGGIGELFF. The CDR3 bases are TGTGCCAGCAGTGAGGCTAGTGGGGGCATCGGGGAGCTGTTTTTT.

In its sample, this clone was seen once. The chain employs TRBV2 and TRBJ1-1; D perhaps matches TRBD1 (5 bases). The germline CDR1 and CDR2 sequences are SNHLY and FYNNEI. The CDR3 runs to 14 residues. V gave up 4 bases and J gave up 1 base, with 10 bases separating them. Here the CDR3 reads CASSGTGQNTEAFF. DNA of the CDR3: TGTGCCAGCAGTGGCACAGGCCAGAACACTGAAGCTTTCTTT.

The chain has TRBV6-1 and TRBJ2-2; tentatively, D is TRBD1 (5 bases). The CDR3 runs to 15 residues. Trimming removed 8 bases from V and 1 base from J, with 14 bases in between. CDR1 MNHNS and CDR2 SASEGT come from the germline V gene. In DNA, the CDR3 is TGTGCCAGCCATCGTGGGGCCCGGAACACCGGGGAGCTGTTTTTT. It yields the protein CASHRGARNTGELFF.

This clone was observed a few times. The chain couples TRBV5-8 to TRBJ2-3, with a possible D match to TRBD1 (6 bases). This CDR3 contains 16 residues. In germline, CDR1 is SGHTS, CDR2 YDEGEE. V was shortened by 2 bases and J by 0 bases, with 13 bases between the two germline ends. CDR3 in DNA: TGTGCCAGCAGCTTCACCGGGACATCTAGCACAGATACGCAGTATTTT. Translation: CASSFTGTSSTDTQYF.

The chain links TRBV4-1 to TRBJ1-6; perhaps TRBD1 as D (5 bases). V was cut by 0 bases and J by 17 bases, with 20 bases left in between. CDR1 and CDR2 from the germline V gene are MGHRA and YSYEKL. This CDR3 has 15 amino acids. CDR3 amino acids: CASSQEGAGTPHVHF. The CDR3 coding sequence is TGCGCCAGCAGCCAAGAAGGGGCGGGGACCCCACACGTCCACTTT.

This clone was found a few times. The rearrangement links TRBV7-8 to TRBJ2-2; 9 bases fit TRBD1. The CDR3 sequence is 17 residues long. In germline, CDR1 is SGHVS, CDR2 FQNEAQ. The trim removed 5 bases at V and 6 bases at J, leaving 13 bases unmatched. CDR3: CASSPSRGTGWAGELFF. CDR3 coding DNA: TGTGCCAGCAGCCCCTCCCGGGGGACAGGGTGGGCCGGGGAGCTGTTTTTT.

The chain joins TRBV6-5 to TRBJ2-5; maybe TRBD2 (5 bases). V was shortened by 3 bases and J by 4 bases, with 9 bases between the two germline ends. Germline values: CDR1 MNHEY, CDR2 SVGAGI. The CDR3 consists of 13 residues. The CDR3 reads CASSYPGTETQYF. CDR3 bases: TGTGCCAGCAGTTATCCGGGAACAGAGACCCAGTACTTC.

The chain is built from TRBV28 and TRBJ1-1; tentative D call: TRBD1 (5 bases). Trimming removed 7 bases from V and 0 bases from J, with 15 bases in between. CDR3 size: 15 residues. From germline, CDR1 is MDHEN and CDR2 SYDVKM. The CDR3: CASTPTEELNTEAFF. Written as DNA, the CDR3 is TGTGCCAGCACCCCGACAGAAGAACTGAACACTGAAGCTTTCTTT. The whole variable domain, remainder taken from reference TRBV28 and TRBJ1-1, is DVKVTQSSRYLVKRTGEKVFLECVQDMDHENMFWYRQDPGLGLRLIYFSYDVKMKEKGDIPEGYSVSREKKERFSLILESASTNQTSMYLCASTPTEELNTEAFFGQGTRLTVV.

The chain couples TRBV4-1 to TRBJ1-4; 9 bases line up with TRBD1. The CDR3 runs 16 residues. CDR1 MGHRA and CDR2 YSYEKL come from the germline V gene. With 5 bases clipped from V and 2 bases from J, the junction kept 6 bases outside the gene matches. The CDR3 loop reads CASSAGQGATNEKLFF. Written as DNA, the CDR3 is TGCGCCAGCAGCGCGGGACAGGGTGCGACTAATGAAAAACTGTTTTTT.

V usage is TRBV7-2 and J usage is TRBJ2-5, with 11 bases lining up with TRBD2. With 2 bases clipped from V and 2 bases from J, the junction kept 7 bases outside the gene matches. Germline V gene lookup returns CDR1 SGHTA and CDR2 FQGNSA. The CDR3 has 17 amino acids. The CDR3 reads CASSLRGLAELQETQYF. Here the CDR3 DNA reads TGTGCCAGCAGCTTACGGGGACTAGCGGAATTACAAGAGACCCAGTACTTC.

The chain couples TRBV25-1 to TRBJ2-7; no definite D call. This CDR3 is 12 amino acids long. Germline-derived CDR1 and CDR2 are MGHDK and SYGVNS. V shed 2 bases and J shed 5 bases, with 7 bases lying between them. The CDR3 DNA reads as TGTGCCAGCAGTGAAAGCGTACACGAGCAGTACTTC. Protein: CASSESVHEQYF.

This clone was counted only a few times. This sequence joins TRBV5-6 and TRBJ1-4; 12 bases are a match to TRBD1. The CDR3 covers 14 residues. Germline CDR1 and CDR2: SGHDT and YYEEEE. V dropped 3 bases and J dropped 12; count of bases not matched to a gene: 6. The CDR3 is CASSSGTGGAELFF. CDR3 nucleotide sequence: TGTGCCAGCAGCTCTGGGACAGGGGGCGCGGAACTGTTTTTT.